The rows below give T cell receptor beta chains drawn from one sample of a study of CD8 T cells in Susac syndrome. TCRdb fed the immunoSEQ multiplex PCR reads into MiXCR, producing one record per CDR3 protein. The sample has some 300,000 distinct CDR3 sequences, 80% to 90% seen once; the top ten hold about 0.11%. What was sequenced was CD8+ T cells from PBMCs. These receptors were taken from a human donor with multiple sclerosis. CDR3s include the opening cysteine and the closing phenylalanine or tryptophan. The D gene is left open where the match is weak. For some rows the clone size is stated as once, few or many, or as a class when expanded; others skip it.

CDR3: CASSQREGRGETQYF
DNA: TGTGCCAGCAGCCAACGGGAGGGCCGGGGAGAGACCCAGTACTTC
D: TRBD2
size: once
J: TRBJ2-5
V: TRBV7-9

CDR3: CAGSPRDRLYNEQFF
DNA: TGTGCCGGCAGCCCACGGGACAGGCTCTACAATGAGCAGTTCTTC
D: TRBD1
size: -
J: TRBJ2-1
V: TRBV3-1

CDR3: CASSPGTHSGNTIYF
DNA: TGTGCCAGCAGTCCTGGGACACACTCTGGAAACACCATATATTTT
D: -
size: -
J: TRBJ1-3
V: TRBV12-3/TRBV12-4

CDR3: CASMGSGGWELFF
DNA: TGCGCCAGCATGGGTAGCGGGGGATGGGAGCTGTTTTTT
D: TRBD2
size: -
J: TRBJ2-2
V: TRBV10-2

CDR3: CASSLGRPTANYGYTF
DNA: TGTGCCAGCAGCTTAGGCCGGCCAACAGCTAACTATGGCTACACCTTC
D: -
size: -
J: TRBJ1-2
V: TRBV13

CDR3: CASSPSGPSSGDTIYF
DNA: TGTGCCAGCAGCCCCTCGGGCCCCAGCTCTGGAGACACCATATATTTT
D: -
size: -
J: TRBJ1-3
V: TRBV7-9

CDR3: CASSPDWETYEQYF
DNA: TGTGCCAGCAGTCCCGACTGGGAGACCTACGAGCAGTACTTC
D: -
size: -
J: TRBJ2-7
V: TRBV5-4

CDR3: CASSPGGTDYGYTF
DNA: TGTGCCAGCAGCCCGGGGGGGACGGACTATGGCTACACCTTC
D: -
size: -
J: TRBJ1-2
V: TRBV12-3/TRBV12-4

CDR3: CASSREGQSNTEAFF
DNA: TGTGCCAGCAGCCGCGAGGGACAGTCGAACACTGAAGCTTTCTTT
D: TRBD1
size: -
J: TRBJ1-1
V: TRBV7-9

CDR3: CASSYLGQVPSGANVLTF
DNA: TGTGCCAGCAGTTACCTTGGACAGGTACCCTCTGGGGCCAACGTCCTGACTTTC
D: TRBD1
size: -
J: TRBJ2-6
V: TRBV6-5

CDR3: CASSLPGQGFGYTF
DNA: TGCGCCAGCAGCTTACCGGGACAGGGATTTGGCTACACCTTC
D: TRBD1
size: -
J: TRBJ1-2
V: TRBV5-1

CDR3: CASSLAGGDTEAFF
DNA: TGTGCCAGCAGTTTGGCAGGGGGGGACACTGAAGCTTTCTTT
D: TRBD1
size: few
J: TRBJ1-1
V: TRBV28

CDR3: CASSEGQGAAWVYGYTF
DNA: TGTGCCAGCAGTGAGGGACAGGGGGCTGCGTGGGTCTATGGCTACACCTTC
D: TRBD1
size: -
J: TRBJ1-2
V: TRBV6-1

CDR3: CSVSYGEETQYF
DNA: TGCAGCGTCTCGTACGGGGAAGAGACCCAGTACTTC
D: -
size: -
J: TRBJ2-5
V: TRBV29-1

CDR3: CSASNRDSYEQYF
DNA: TGCAGTGCTTCTAACAGGGACTCCTACGAGCAGTACTTC
D: -
size: -
J: TRBJ2-7
V: TRBV20-1

CDR3: CASSVSGSGQPQHF
DNA: TGTGCCAGCAGTGTATCGGGGTCTGGCCAGCCCCAGCATTTT
D: -
size: once
J: TRBJ1-5
V: TRBV27

CDR3: CASSDGTVAKNIQYF
DNA: TGTGCCAGCAGTGACGGGACGGTAGCCAAAAACATTCAGTACTTC
D: -
size: -
J: TRBJ2-4
V: TRBV2

CDR3: CASSRWAGMVGELFF
DNA: TGTGCCAGCAGTCGGTGGGCAGGGATGGTCGGGGAGCTGTTTTTT
D: -
size: few
J: TRBJ2-2
V: TRBV27

CDR3: CASSPGTSGRELAKNIQYF
DNA: TGTGCCAGCAGCCCGGGGACTAGCGGCCGAGAGCTAGCCAAAAACATTCAGTACTTC
D: TRBD2
size: -
J: TRBJ2-4
V: TRBV12-3/TRBV12-4

CDR3: CAWSRGSNQPQHF
DNA: TGTGCCTGGAGTCGAGGGAGCAATCAGCCCCAGCATTTT
D: -
size: -
J: TRBJ1-5
V: TRBV30

CDR3: CASSMSEGYTEAFF
DNA: TGTGCCAGTAGTATGTCGGAGGGGTACACTGAAGCTTTCTTT
D: -
size: -
J: TRBJ1-1
V: TRBV19

CDR3: CASSFGVSTGELFF
DNA: TGTGCCAGCAGCTTCGGCGTCAGCACCGGGGAGCTGTTTTTT
D: -
size: -
J: TRBJ2-2
V: TRBV11-2

CDR3: CASSLGEGPTYEQYF
DNA: TGTGCCAGCAGCTTAGGCGAGGGGCCCACCTACGAGCAGTACTTC
D: -
size: -
J: TRBJ2-7
V: TRBV13

CDR3: CASRRLAGDMNEQFF
DNA: TGTGCCAGCAGGCGACTAGCGGGAGATATGAATGAGCAGTTCTTC
D: TRBD2
size: -
J: TRBJ2-1
V: TRBV6-6

CDR3: CASSVISRGEQFF
DNA: TGTGCCAGCAGCGTGATATCCCGGGGGGAGCAGTTCTTC
D: -
size: -
J: TRBJ2-1
V: TRBV9

CDR3: CASSLVLERDTQYF
DNA: TGTGCCAGCAGCTTAGTACTAGAAAGGGATACGCAGTATTTT
D: -
size: -
J: TRBJ2-3
V: TRBV7-9